This is a list of T cell receptor beta chains from one sample in a study of blood T cell repertoires in COVID-19. Libraries were prepared by immunoSEQ multiplex PCR; TCRdb keeps only in-frame clonotypes and omits some of them. The data hold about 200,000 clones, with roughly 85% observed a single time. The sequenced sample was PBMCs or T cells enriched from blood (not recorded which). The receptors stem from a man aged 35 to 55 who had recovered from COVID-19. Both conserved end residues are trimmed from each CDR3. Fields, in order: V gene, D gene, clone size, CDR3 protein. A D gene is named only where the DNA matches it firmly. Size is stated for part of the rows, as once, few or many counts, or as a class when the clone is expanded.

TRBV4-1,NA,NA,AGAQVIQETQY
TRBV12-3/TRBV12-4,NA,NA,ASTGYDYGYT
TRBV6-5,TRBD2,once,ATRFSVAGTDTQY
TRBV19,TRBD2,many,ASRTTSATDTQY
TRBV30,NA,NA,AWSPPTGGYT
TRBV28,NA,few,ASSFPGTEGNTEAF
TRBV5-5,NA,NA,ASSLGTATYEQY
TRBV15,NA,NA,ATSRRFFQGQETQY
TRBV3-1/TRBV3-2,TRBD2,NA,ASSPTRVAGVAYEQY
TRBV7-9,NA,NA,VAGDGYGPRSDGYT
TRBV5-1,NA,NA,ASSLGQYNEQF
TRBV7-2,NA,NA,ASSLRGGENSPLH
TRBV7-2,NA,NA,ASSLALEQF
TRBV19,TRBD2,NA,ASSTPRTSGRANTGELF
TRBV19,NA,NA,ASRTDQRSTEAF
TRBV4-1,NA,NA,ASSPRVAIEVQY
TRBV7-8,NA,NA,ASSLVDSRMHTNTIY
TRBV18,TRBD1,NA,ASSPTQGASSGNTIY
TRBV5-4,NA,once,ASSYRDNSYEQY
TRBV9,NA,NA,ASSASPGLSSGNTIY
TRBV6-5,TRBD1,few,ASRATGGDGYT
TRBV11-2,TRBD1,NA,ASSLGTGGRLDYGYT
TRBV30,TRBD2,once,AWSVWSGRYTGELF
TRBV28,NA,NA,ASSLQTGANYGYT
TRBV2,TRBD2,NA,ASRLLTSPTDTQY
TRBV6-5,NA,NA,ASSYTHGTDTQY
TRBV3-1/TRBV3-2,NA,NA,ASSQLDRYNTEAF
TRBV7-9,TRBD2,NA,ASSSFTSGSHEQY
TRBV3-1/TRBV3-2,TRBD1,NA,ASSHAEDRENTEAF
TRBV7-8,TRBD2,NA,ASSLMTSGVYNEQF
TRBV5-1,NA,NA,ASSPPTNTGELF
TRBV6-2/TRBV6-3,NA,NA,ASSQTVYEQY
TRBV14,NA,NA,ASSQGWQDSREKLF
TRBV21-1,NA,NA,ASSNSEPGLATGELF
TRBV5-4,NA,NA,ASSGEGYTSTDTQY
TRBV4-2,NA,NA,ASSQDEELTTDTQY
TRBV19,NA,NA,ASSPGLGGVTEAF
TRBV5-1,TRBD2,NA,ASSFFRDYKNEQF
TRBV5-1,TRBD2,NA,ASSRGGREETQY
TRBV5-3,NA,NA,ARNGDGYGYT
TRBV5-6,NA,NA,ASSSVSGANVLT
TRBV11-2,TRBD1,NA,ASSSESWTGVHGYT
TRBV5-1,NA,NA,ASSFSGETGYGYT
TRBV19,NA,NA,ATKGGLGEKLF
TRBV9,TRBD1,NA,ASSVWSRGNGELF
TRBV9,TRBD1,NA,ASSGGGGYNEQF
TRBV30,NA,few,AWTPRGVANQPQH
TRBV24-1,TRBD1,NA,ATSDIGQGGYGYT
TRBV18,NA,NA,ASSQGQSVTEAF
TRBV9,TRBD1,NA,ASSVTGAVNSPLH
TRBV19,TRBD2,NA,ASSPTRGGANTGELF
TRBV27,NA,NA,ASSLGHSYQPQH
TRBV19,TRBD1,once,ASSTMTGGSTEAF